The present entry profiles one TCR beta chain with its context. The antigen remains undetermined. DNA was extracted from roughly 0.93-9.6 million thawed cryopreserved PBMC. The sample originates from a study of long-term antiretroviral therapy in people with HIV. Study-level points and caveats: It was observed that HIV repertoires exhibited narrower CDR3 length ranges than controls. There were no data on ART adherence, viral resistance or therapy changes, a gap that limits inferences about post-ART repertoire changes.

Version v3.0 of the immunoSEQ assay ran at survey level. Repertoires were generated with immunoSEQ multiplex PCR, while TCRdb's copy carries only in-frame clones and drops some. The repertoire holds 25,000 or so clones, about 82% seen once, with roughly 10% in the top ten. Germline values: CDR1 SEHNR, CDR2 FQNEAQ (reference sequence). CDR3 size: 13 residues. Trimming stripped 8 bases from V and 3 bases from J, with 10 bases between. The rearrangement uses TRBV7-9 and TRBJ2-2; D unclear. Sequencing was performed on unsorted PBMCs, taken 0.8 years before starting antiretroviral therapy. The sequence derives from a young man with HIV. CDR3 DNA: TGTGCCAGCGAATTAGGATACACCGGGGAGCTGTTTTTT. Translated, it gives CASELGYTGELFF.